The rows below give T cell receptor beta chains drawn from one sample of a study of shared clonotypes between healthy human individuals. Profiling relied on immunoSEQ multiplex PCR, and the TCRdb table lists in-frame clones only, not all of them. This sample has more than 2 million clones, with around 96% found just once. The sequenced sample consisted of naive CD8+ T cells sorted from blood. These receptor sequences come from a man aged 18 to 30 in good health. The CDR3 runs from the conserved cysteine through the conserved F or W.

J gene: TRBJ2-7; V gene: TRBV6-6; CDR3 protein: CASSYSGTGVEQYF
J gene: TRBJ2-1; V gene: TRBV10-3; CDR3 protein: CAITARGWTEQFF
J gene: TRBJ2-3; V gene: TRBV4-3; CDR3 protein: CASSHSERGIDTQYF
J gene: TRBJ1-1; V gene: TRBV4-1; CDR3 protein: CASSQALVNTEAFF
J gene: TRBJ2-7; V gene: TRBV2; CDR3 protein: CASSEQGLAGGPLYEQYF
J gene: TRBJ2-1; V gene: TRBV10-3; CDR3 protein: CAISDSTTYNEQFF
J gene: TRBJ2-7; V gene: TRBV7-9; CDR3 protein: CASSLRPATYEQYF
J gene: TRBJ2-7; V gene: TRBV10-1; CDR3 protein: CASSDKREGREQYF
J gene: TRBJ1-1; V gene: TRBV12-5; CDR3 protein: CASGLTGGTEAFF
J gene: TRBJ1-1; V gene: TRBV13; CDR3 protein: CASSSGGGTTEAFF
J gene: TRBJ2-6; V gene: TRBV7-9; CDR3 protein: CASSLLYERESSGANVLTF
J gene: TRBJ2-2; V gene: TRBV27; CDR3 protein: CASSHSGGNTGELFF
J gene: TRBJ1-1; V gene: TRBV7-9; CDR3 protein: CASTPDGGGNTEAFF
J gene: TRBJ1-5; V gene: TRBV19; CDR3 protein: CASNSQVDPQPQHF
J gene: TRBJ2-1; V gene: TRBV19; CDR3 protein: CASSIIATSGRVYEQFF
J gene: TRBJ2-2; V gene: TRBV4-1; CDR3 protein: CASSPLVTGELFF
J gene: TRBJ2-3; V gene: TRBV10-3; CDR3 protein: CAISESSQVDTQYF
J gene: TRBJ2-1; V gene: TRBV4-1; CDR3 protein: CASSPGLVGEQFF
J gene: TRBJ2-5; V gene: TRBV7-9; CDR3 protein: CASSGVTSGNEETQYF
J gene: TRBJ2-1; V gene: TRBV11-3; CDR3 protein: CASSSSPRDTFYNEQFF
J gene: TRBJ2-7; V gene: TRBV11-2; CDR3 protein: CASSLGGGGTMYYEQYF
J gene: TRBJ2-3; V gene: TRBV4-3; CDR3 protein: CASSQIVITDTQYF
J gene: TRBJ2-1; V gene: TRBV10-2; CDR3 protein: CASSGERPSYNEQFF
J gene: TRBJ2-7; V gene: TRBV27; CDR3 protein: CASSLIGLAAGEQYF